The T cell receptor (beta chain) under discussion was sequenced for a study of graft-versus-host responses after intestinal transplantation. Study-level information: Each of the recipients got a multivisceral, liver-intestinal, or isolated intestinal transplant. Every recipient underwent anti-thymocyte globulin induction, then tacrolimus and steroids for two to three years. Overall study results and limits: Allograft graft-versus-host to host-versus-graft clonal ratios ran high in patients with graft-donor T cell macrochimerism. Levels of circulating GvH clones at their peak were associated with early post-transplant HvG declines.

Assay: immunoSEQ multiplex PCR; the TCRdb copy retains only in-frame clones and omits some. The table lists 95,000 to 110,000 clones, about 88% of them singletons. As to this clone: What it binds is not known.

With 10 bases clipped from V and 4 bases from J, the junction kept 5 bases outside the gene matches. The CDR3 has 12 amino acids. Germline CDR1 and CDR2: MNHNS and SASEGT. The receptor's source is a human donor who received an intestinal transplant. Sample: unstimulated CD4+ T cells sorted from spleen or lymph node cells, taken before intestinal transplant. The V and J genes are TRBV6-1 and TRBJ2-5; 8 bases align to TRBD1. Here the CDR3 reads CAIKTGAETQYF. CDR3 DNA: TGTGCCATCAAGACAGGGGCAGAGACCCAGTACTTC.